Listed here are 13 T cell receptor beta chains from one sample, sequenced in a study of control samples from healthy donors and cancer patients (TCRdb year 2020). Library prep was done by the immunoSEQ multiplex PCR assay. Drawn from immuneACCESS, this table holds only the in-frame rearrangements with V and J called that TCRdb kept. Clones are partly lost; checked studies trace under half to an unresolved V gene and leave the rest unexplained. The sample table shows about 160,000 clones, and over 85% are seen once. Around 11% of the sample is in the top ten clones. The source material was blood. Receptors originate from a man aged 25 to 40 in good health.

The J gene is TRBJ2-5, the V gene TRBV11-2; TRBD1 is a possible D gene (7 bases). CDR1 is SGHAT and CDR2 is FQNNGV in the germline V gene. The CDR3 spans 14 residues. The V end was cut by 3 bases, the J end by 5 bases, with 13 bases between. The CDR3 sequence: CASSFLAGGETQYF. The CDR3 DNA sequence: TGTGCCAGCAGCTTCCTTGCAGGGGGGGAGACCCAGTACTTC.

This chain links TRBV3-1 (or the pseudogene TRBV3-2) with TRBJ2-7, with TRBD1 identical over 7 bases. Trimming at V came to 4 bases and at J to 0 bases, leaving 0 bases not matched to a gene. This CDR3 is 13 amino acids long. Per germline, CDR1 LGHDT and CDR2 YNNKEL (reference sequence). The CDR3: CASSRDSSYEQYF. In DNA, the CDR3 is TGTGCCAGCAGCCGGGACAGCTCCTACGAGCAGTACTTC.

This clone was picked up one time. The V call is TRBV19, the J call TRBJ1-4; 8 positions match TRBD1. This CDR3 region has 15 residues. Trimming took 4 bases from V and 4 from J; bases not matched to a gene: 5. Per germline, CDR1 LNHDA and CDR2 SQIVND (reference sequence). Written as DNA, the CDR3 is TGTGCCAGTAGTAAGGACAGGGCCTTTAATGAAAAACTGTTTTTT. Its protein is CASSKDRAFNEKLFF.

V is TRBV7-9 and J is TRBJ2-3; no reliable D call. The CDR3 length is 14 residues. V was clipped by 3 bases and J by 2 bases, with 9 bases between them. Germline V gene lookup returns CDR1 SEHNR and CDR2 FQNEAQ (reference sequence). CDR3 DNA sequence: TGTGCCAGCAGCTTTGACGGGTACACAGATACGCAGTATTTT. This encodes CASSFDGYTDTQYF. Full variable domain (outside the CDR3, taken from reference TRBV7-9 and TRBJ2-3): DTGVSQNPRHKITKRGQNVTFRCDPISEHNRLYWYRQTLGQGPEFLTYFQNEAQLEKSRLLSDRFSAERPKGSFSTLEIQRTEQGDSAMYLCASSFDGYTDTQYFGPGTRLTVL.

The rearrangement links TRBV19 to TRBJ2-1; 11 positions match TRBD2. Unmatched junction bases numbered 3, after V lost 3 bases and J lost 5 bases. Germline CDR1 LNHDA, CDR2 SQIVND (reference sequence). This CDR3 is built from 15 residues. Here the CDR3 DNA reads TGTGCCAGTAGTATGGGGACTAGCGGCCACAATGAGCAGTTCTTC. Protein sequence: CASSMGTSGHNEQFF.

This chain connects TRBV5-1 to TRBJ1-6; no firm D call. The CDR3 has 15 residues. Germline assignment: CDR1 SGHRS and CDR2 YFSETQ. With 1 base removed from V and 10 bases from J, the gap between germline ends came to 15 bases. In DNA, the CDR3 is TGCGCCAGCAGCTTGCCCTCAGGCGATAGATCACCCCTCCACTTT. Its protein is CASSLPSGDRSPLHF.

This chain links TRBV7-6 with TRBJ1-4; 9 bases line up with TRBD1. Germline trimming cut 5 bases from V and 2 bases from J; bases unmatched to any gene: 9. In germline, CDR1 is SGHVS, CDR2 FNYEAQ. The CDR3 contains 17 residues. The CDR3 spells CASSPGQGRRTNEKLFF. CDR3 DNA: TGTGCCAGCAGCCCAGGACAGGGGAGAAGGACTAATGAAAAACTGTTTTTT.

The chain carries TRBV6-6 and TRBJ2-1; TRBD1 agrees at 11 bases. This CDR3 comprises 15 residues. Germline loops: CDR1 MNHNY, CDR2 SVGAGI (reference sequence). The junction had 8 bases not matched to a gene; V was cut back by 7 bases and J by 6 bases. CDR3 DNA: TGTGCCAGCATCCTTTCGGGGACAGGGGGCAATGAGCAGTTCTTC. Translated, it gives CASILSGTGGNEQFF.

The J gene is TRBJ1-3, the V gene TRBV3-1 (or the pseudogene TRBV3-2); no definite D call. Germline CDR1 and CDR2: LGHDT and YNNKEL (reference sequence). V was trimmed by 0 bases and J by 2 bases, leaving 11 bases between them. The CDR3 sequence is 16 residues long. CDR3 amino acids: CASSQEIDPPGNTIYF. The CDR3 region has the DNA TGTGCCAGCAGCCAAGAGATCGATCCCCCTGGAAACACCATATATTTT.

This chain links TRBV2 with TRBJ2-2; D unresolved. CDR1 and CDR2 from the germline V gene are SNHLY and FYNNEI. The V end was cut by 8 bases, the J end by 0 bases, with 7 bases between. The CDR3 runs 13 residues. CDR3 DNA: TGTGCCAGCCGACTCACGAACACCGGGGAGCTGTTTTTT. Its translation is CASRLTNTGELFF.

The chain combines TRBV5-1 with TRBJ1-2; D is uncertain. Germline V gene data show CDR1 as SGHRS and CDR2 as YFSETQ. V shed 5 bases and J shed 0 bases, with 11 bases lying between them. The CDR3 is 14 residues long. CDR3 amino acids: CASRFAETNYGYTF. The CDR3 nucleotides are TGCGCCAGCAGGTTTGCAGAAACTAACTATGGCTACACCTTC.

On this clone itself: The junction departs from the called germline gene at one end, perhaps through a read error. V usage is TRBV3-1 (or the pseudogene TRBV3-2) and J usage is TRBJ2-7, with 12 bases matching TRBD1. This CDR3 is 12 amino acids long. Germline V gene sequence: CDR1 LGHDT, CDR2 YNNKEL (reference sequence). CDR3 in amino acids: CASSQEGTGGVF. CDR3 DNA: TGTGCCAGCAGCCAAGAGGGGACAGGGGGCGTCTTC.

V is TRBV18 and J is TRBJ2-7; D call uncertain. The germline V gene has CDR1 KGHSH and CDR2 LQKENI. V shed 3 bases and J shed 1 base, with 4 bases lying between them. CDR3 length equals 12 residues. CDR3 residues: CASSPGSYEQYF. CDR3 bases: TGTGCCAGCTCACCGGGTTCCTACGAGCAGTACTTC.